This T cell receptor beta chain was recovered during a study of beta chain features in type 1 diabetes (dated by TCRdb to 2017 to 2018). Regarding the complete study: No differences in mean age, gender distribution, total cell number or subset yield were found between patients and healthy donors. Whereas all 28 donors provided naive and central memory subsets, regulatory and stem cell-like memory subsets were isolated from just 8 patients and about 8 healthy donors. Across all samples, about 110 million sorted cells were examined, and cell number per subset correlated strongly with RNA yield. In the study, recently diagnosed type 1 diabetes patients and matched healthy donors were compared on the TCRB repertoires of their sorted circulating CD4+ T cell subsets. The research as a whole found: Naive, central memory and regulatory TCRB repertoires appeared to be more alike among patients than among healthy donors. Because the HLA sub-analyses included only small numbers of individuals, any influence of HLA type on TCRB rearrangement was left unresolved. Shorter templates might have been favored by PCR, but patient and control samples were amplified and corrected together, so both groups would have been affected equally by any skew. Fewer insertions and more nucleotide deletions at VDJ recombination sites were observed in patients with type 1 diabetes, implying thymic rearrangement abnormalities. In all four CD4+ subsets, TCRB CDR3 length was moderately but significantly shorter in type 1 diabetes patients. Because cDNA rather than genomic DNA was sequenced, highly expressing activated cells could have been over-represented, although no difference in activation and CD3 levels was found between groups.

The sample holds a few counts of this clone. No antigen is known for it. Base qualities are not at hand, and no much larger clone is one base apart. The entire amount of isolated RNA was reverse transcribed using the High Capacity cDNA Reverse Transcription Kit, so the sequenced TCRB transcripts were expressed ones. Deep immunoSEQ sequencing was performed on naive, central memory and regulatory T cell samples, with an average of around 3.4 million total reads per sample. Sorted cells were lysed in RLT buffer and RNA was extracted with DNase-treated RNeasy Micro or Mini kits, depending on cell number. Each cell subset was processed on its own to prevent cross-contamination, while patient and healthy donor samples were processed together. The immunoSEQ multiplex PCR was used to amplify TCRB sequences from cDNA, generating 87-bp fragments that spanned the CDR3 region. Sequencing of the amplicons was performed on the Illumina HiSeq platform. Under the source paper's analysis protocol: PCR bias was corrected computationally using synthetic template baselines, and reads within Hamming distance 2 were collapsed, with unmergeable singletons discarded. Reads were aligned against IMGT so that V, D and J genes, CDR3 length and insertions or deletions at six rearrangement sites could be assigned. Clonotype counts were normalized to sorted cell number within each subset before computing true diversity and Gini coefficients with the tcR R package. The overlap coefficient, calculated on TCRB nucleotide sequences, was used to measure repertoire sharing. TCRdb took over this immuneACCESS table, retaining in-frame rearrangements with V and J assigned. Such tables are incomplete; in checked studies, under half of the missing clones stem from an unresolved V gene, and the remainder is unexplained. Clone size and the V and J calls come from that table; the DNA yielded D and trimming. The sample profile shows roughly 60,000 clones; 59% of them were found once. Of the sample, 2.2% is held by the ten largest clones.

A single peripheral blood draw of about 116 mL on average was collected from each donor into heparinised tubes. Naive, central memory, regulatory and stem cell-like memory CD4+ T cells were sorted on a BD FACSAria II using a panel including CD45RO, CCR7, CD25, CD127, CD95 and CD27. A purity above 98% was achieved for all sorted populations. PBMCs were separated immediately by Lymphoprep density gradient centrifugation and were stained directly, without being cultured. So that batch effects would be minimized, each experiment stained and sorted samples in pairs, pairing one healthy donor with one patient. Reading from cysteine to phenylalanine, the CDR3 counts 13 amino acids. Just the 39-base CDR3 DNA is kept, in frame starting at base 1. V drops 5 bases and J drops 7 bases, leaving 12 bases in between. The germline V gene gives CDR1 as MNHEY and CDR2 as SVGAGI.

The sequence was obtained from a woman aged 18-30 years in good health. The chain couples TRBV6-5 to TRBJ1-5, with the D gene too uncertain to name. Material: Tregs from blood. Read against the paper, the sample's cell subset or site label means: regulatory CD4+ T cells. The sequence in DNA is TGTGCCAGCAGTCCAACCGGGAGGCAGCCCCAGCATTTT. It translates to CASSPTGRQPQHF.